This T cell receptor (beta chain) was found in a study of beta chain features in type 1 diabetes. Germline CDR1 LGHNA, CDR2 YSLEER. This CDR3 contains 18 residues. J was trimmed by 2 bases and V by 0 bases; bases with no gene match: 11. This clone was observed a handful of times. cDNA synthesis used the whole RNA isolate, giving expressed TCRB sequences. This table comes from immunoSEQ multiplex PCR, and its TCRdb copy is limited to in-frame clones, with some not included. The table includes about 620,000 clones, roughly a sixth detected once. The TCR sequence derives from a man aged 18-30 years in good health. The sample taken for sequencing was naive CD4+ T cells from blood. This chain uses TRBV4-3 with TRBJ2-3; TRBD2 matches 7 bases. The CDR3 is CASSQDRPRLADTDTQYF. Here the CDR3 DNA reads TGCGCCAGCAGCCAAGATCGCCCCCGGCTAGCGGACACAGATACGCAGTATTTT.